This passage covers 29 T cell receptor beta chains from one sample sequenced in a study of T cells after yellow fever vaccination. MiXCR was run by TCRdb on the 5' RACE reads, yielding one entry per CDR3 protein. The data contain 50,000 to 60,000 distinct CDR3 sequences, approximately 7% of them singletons. The material was CD8+ T cells not binding an NS4B(214-222) dextramer, sorted from PBMCs, obtained around 45 days after the first yellow fever vaccination. These receptors were obtained from a man between 18 and 29 years old who received the YFV17D yellow fever vaccine.

The rearrangement links TRBV6-1 to TRBJ2-1; 9 positions agree with TRBD1. This CDR3 is built from 16 residues. V gave up 1 base and J gave up 4 bases; unmatched junction bases: 5. From germline, CDR1 is MNHNS and CDR2 SASEGT. The chain's CDR3 is CASSEDDRGFYNEQFF. The CDR3, as DNA: TGTGCCAGCAGTGAAGACGACAGGGGGTTTTACAATGAGCAGTTCTTC.

The V gene is TRBV2, the J gene TRBJ2-3, with a tentative D call TRBD2 (5 bases). From germline, CDR1 is SNHLY and CDR2 FYNNEI. Deletions cut 9 bases from V and 9 bases from J, with 7 bases between. The CDR3 runs 9 residues. The CDR3 region has the DNA TGTGCCAGAGCGGACACGCAGTATTTT. Its protein is CARADTQYF.

In its sample, this clonotype was seen many times. Written as DNA, the CDR3 is TGTGCCAGCAGCGGCGGACAGGGATATGAAGCTTTCTTT. It is translated as CASSGGQGYEAFF. V gene TRBV7-2 combines with J gene TRBJ1-1; 8 positions match TRBD1. Germline V gene data show CDR1 as SGHTA and CDR2 as FQGNSA. The CDR3 has 13 residues. The trim removed 5 bases at V and 7 bases at J, leaving 6 bases unmatched.

This clonotype occurred many times. The rearrangement joins TRBV7-3 to TRBJ2-1; D might be TRBD1 (5 bases). V was cut by 4 bases and J by 7 bases, with 11 bases left in between. This CDR3 is built from 13 residues. CDR1 and CDR2 (germline): SGHTA, FQGTGA. The CDR3 loop reads CASSYQGSNEQFF. CDR3 sequence (DNA): TGTGCCAGCAGCTACCAGGGATCGAATGAGCAGTTCTTC.

This clonotype was detected many times. CDR3 nucleotides: TGTGCCAGCAGCTTGGGGGTCTCCGCGGGGGAGCAGTACTTC. Protein product: CASSLGVSAGEQYF. V usage is TRBV5-4 and J usage is TRBJ2-7; D perhaps matches TRBD2 (6 bases). CDR1 and CDR2 (germline): SGHNT, YYREEE (reference sequence). This CDR3 spans 14 amino acids. Trimming removed 0 bases at V and 7 bases at J, with 14 bases between. The full variable domain, rest sourced from reference TRBV5-4 and TRBJ2-7, is ETGVTQSPTHLIKTRGQQVTLRCSSQSGHNTVSWYQQALGQGPQFIFQYYREEENGRGNFPPRFSGLQFPNYSSELNVNALELDDSALYLCASSLGVSAGEQYFGPGTRLTVT.

The genes are TRBV19 and TRBJ2-7; maybe TRBD2 (5 bases). V lost 6 bases, J lost 1 base, and 10 bases lay in between. The CDR3 runs to 13 residues. Germline CDR1 and CDR2: LNHDA and SQIVND (reference sequence). The CDR3 region is CASSPGRSYEQYF. Here the CDR3 DNA reads TGTGCCAGTAGCCCTGGGAGATCCTACGAGCAGTACTTC.

This clonotype was counted many times. The chain joins TRBV27 to TRBJ2-2; 8 bases line up with TRBD2. V was clipped by 7 bases and J by 7 bases; unmatched bases: 5. CDR3 length equals 13 residues. The germline gives CDR1 MNHEY, CDR2 SMNVEV (reference sequence). CDR3 residues: CASIAGGNGELFF. In nucleotides, the CDR3 is TGTGCCAGCATTGCGGGGGGAAACGGGGAGCTGTTTTTT.

This clonotype occurred many times. This rearrangement joins TRBV20-1 to TRBJ2-5; no clear D. Trimming stripped 5 bases from V and 5 bases from J, with 15 bases between. The CDR3 has 13 residues. The germline gives CDR1 DFQATT, CDR2 SNEGSKA (reference sequence). The CDR3 sequence: CSAPGRRWETQYF. The CDR3 DNA reads as TGCAGTGCTCCGGGTCGGCGGTGGGAGACCCAGTACTTC.

In this sample, this clonotype turned up many times. V is TRBV4-1 and J is TRBJ2-2, with D perhaps TRBD1 (5 bases). V shed 0 bases and J shed 7 bases, with 9 bases lying between them. Germline V gene data show CDR1 as MGHRA and CDR2 as YSYEKL. The CDR3 consists of 14 residues. CDR3 sequence reads: CASSQEGLVGELFF. CDR3 coding DNA: TGCGCCAGCAGCCAAGAGGGGCTAGTCGGGGAGCTGTTTTTT.

The V and J genes are TRBV27 and TRBJ2-7, with D perhaps given as TRBD1 or TRBD2 (5 bases each). CDR1 and CDR2 from the germline V gene are MNHEY and SMNVEV (reference sequence). The CDR3 contains 15 residues. Trimming left V 1 base short and J 4 bases short, with 14 bases between. Here the CDR3 reads CASSLWGPIAYEQYF. CDR3 sequence (DNA): TGTGCCAGCAGTTTATGGGGACCCATAGCTTACGAGCAGTACTTC.

This clonotype showed up many times. The rearrangement links TRBV19 to TRBJ2-4, with TRBD1 matching over 7 bases. The V and J ends lost 6 bases and 8 bases, in that order; junction bases with no gene match: 7. This CDR3 spans 13 amino acids. Germline values: CDR1 LNHDA, CDR2 SQIVND (reference sequence). The CDR3 here is CASRETGEDIQYF. Written as DNA, the CDR3 is TGTGCCAGTAGGGAAACAGGGGAAGACATTCAGTACTTC.

The V gene is TRBV6-1, the J gene TRBJ1-1; D remains ambiguous. The germline gives CDR1 MNHNS, CDR2 SASEGT. The length of the CDR3 is 13 residues. The V and J ends lost 10 bases and 0 bases respectively, with 12 bases between them. The CDR3, as DNA: TGTGCCACCTTACACGGCATGAACACTGAAGCTTTCTTT. Translated, it gives CATLHGMNTEAFF.

Many counts were recorded for this clonotype. The rearrangement joins TRBV4-3 to TRBJ2-3; 7 bases agree with TRBD2. Germline V gene lookup returns CDR1 LGHNA and CDR2 YSLEER. V shed 1 base and J 0 bases; nucleotides not matched to a gene: 1. This CDR3 region has 15 residues. CDR3 DNA: TGCGCCAGCAGCCAAGGACTAGCTAGCACAGATACGCAGTATTTT. Encoded protein: CASSQGLASTDTQYF.

The chain recombines TRBV12-3 or TRBV12-4 with TRBJ2-7, with a possible D match to TRBD1 (5 bases). CDR3 length equals 14 residues. Trimming stripped 6 bases from V and 4 bases from J, with 16 bases between. CDR3 residues: CASRQGLGLYEQYF. As DNA, the CDR3 is TGTGCCAGCAGGCAGGGCCTGGGGCTATACGAGCAGTACTTC.

This sequence joins TRBV5-4 and TRBJ2-5; D might be TRBD2 (6 bases). This CDR3 spans 16 amino acids. Germline loops: CDR1 SGHNT, CDR2 YYREEE (reference sequence). V dropped 1 base and J dropped 6 bases, with 19 bases sitting between them. Written as DNA, the CDR3 is TGTGCCAGCAGCTTGTATGGGACTCGGCAGGGAAAGACCCAGTACTTC. Residues: CASSLYGTRQGKTQYF.

The genes are TRBV5-4 and TRBJ2-3, with D unclear. Trimming took off 3 bases at V and 0 bases at J, with 8 bases between the two ends. Germline V gene sequence: CDR1 SGHNT, CDR2 YYREEE (reference sequence). The CDR3 is made up of 14 amino acids. The CDR3 is CASSWPTSTDTQYF. CDR3 nucleotides: TGTGCCAGCAGCTGGCCGACTAGCACAGATACGCAGTATTTT.

In its sample, this clonotype was seen many times. The V and J genes are TRBV4-1 and TRBJ1-1; TRBD1 is a possible D gene (5 bases). The CDR3 is made up of 17 amino acids. Germline-derived CDR1 and CDR2 are MGHRA and YSYEKL. Between the trimmed V and J ends, which lost 0 bases and 0 bases, there was a span of 14 bases. The CDR3 DNA reads TGCGCCAGCAGCCAAGAGAGTGGGGGTGGCATGAACACTGAAGCTTTCTTT. Translating it yields CASSQESGGGMNTEAFF.

V gene TRBV28 combines with J gene TRBJ2-5; 7 nucleotides agree with TRBD1. The CDR3 covers 15 residues. J was trimmed by 1 base and V by 3 bases; bases with no gene match: 5. Germline V lookup: CDR1 MDHEN, CDR2 SYDVKM. In DNA, the CDR3 is TGTGCCAGCAGTTTGCCCCCAGGGGGCCAAGAGACCCAGTACTTC. Its translation is CASSLPPGGQETQYF.

This clonotype was detected many times. This chain uses TRBV5-1 with TRBJ2-1, with D hard to call. V was shortened by 3 bases and J by 3 bases, with 7 bases between the two germline ends. CDR3 length: 13 amino acids. Per germline, CDR1 SGHRS and CDR2 YFSETQ. The CDR3, as DNA: TGCGCCAGCAGCTACCTGGACTACAATGAGCAGTTCTTC. Protein sequence: CASSYLDYNEQFF.

This clonotype has only a few counts. The J gene is TRBJ1-6, the V gene TRBV2; D ambiguous. Germline V gene lookup returns CDR1 SNHLY and CDR2 FYNNEI. The V and J ends lost 6 bases and 7 bases respectively, with 19 bases between them. The CDR3 totals 16 residues. CDR3 region: CASSPTENRKNSPLHF. CDR3 coding DNA: TGTGCCAGCAGCCCCACAGAGAACAGAAAAAATTCACCCCTCCACTTT.

This clonotype was seen at least ten times. The gene calls are TRBV6-5 and TRBJ1-3; D is uncertain. V was pared by 2 bases and J by 0 bases, with 5 bases between. Germline CDR1 MNHEY, CDR2 SVGAGI. CDR3 size: 14 residues. CDR3 region: CASSYRSSGNTIYF. The CDR3 DNA reads TGTGCCAGCAGTTACCGCAGCTCTGGAAACACCATATATTTT.

In this sample, this clonotype turned up many times. The chain employs TRBV10-1 and TRBJ2-1; 7 bases agree with TRBD2. V trimming: 3 bases; J trimming: 8 bases; junction bases outside the gene matches: 10. The CDR3 contains 15 residues. Germline CDR1 WNHNN, CDR2 SYGVQD (reference sequence). CDR3 sequence reads: CASSEGLAASDEQFF. The DNA of the CDR3 is TGCGCCAGCAGTGAAGGGCTAGCGGCGAGCGATGAGCAGTTCTTC.

As for this clonotype: A much larger clone sits a single nucleotide away, making a read error possible. The CDR3 nucleotides are TGTGCCATCAGTGACTCTTGGGATTCGGTCAATGGCTACACCTTC. It encodes CAISDSWDSVNGYTF. The chain combines TRBV10-3 with TRBJ1-2; D is uncertain. V was pared by 3 bases and J by 6 bases, with 17 bases between. CDR3 length equals 15 residues. Germline V lookup: CDR1 ENHRY, CDR2 SYGVKD.

The genes are TRBV5-1 and TRBJ2-3, with a tentative D call TRBD2 (5 bases). The ends were cut back, 2 bases at V and 0 bases at J, with 10 bases in the middle. The length of the CDR3 is 15 residues. Germline CDR1 SGHRS, CDR2 YFSETQ. The chain's CDR3 is CASSFRAESTDTQYF. CDR3 sequence (DNA): TGCGCCAGCAGCTTCAGAGCGGAAAGCACAGATACGCAGTATTTT. Drawing the rest from reference TRBV5-1 and TRBJ2-3, the complete variable domain is KAGVTQTPRYLIKTRGQQVTLSCSPISGHRSVSWYQQTPGQGLQFLFEYFSETQRNKGNFPGRFSGRQFSNSRSEMNVSTLELGDSALYLCASSFRAESTDTQYFGPGTRLTVL.

In its sample, this clonotype was seen many times. This chain joins TRBV6-2 or TRBV6-3 and TRBJ2-5, with TRBD2 matching 10 bases. This CDR3 region has 17 residues. V lost 0 bases to trimming and J lost 5 bases; unmatched junction nucleotides: 9. The germline V gene has CDR1 MNHEY and CDR2 SVGEGT. As DNA, the CDR3 is TGTGCCAGCAGTTACTCTACCAGCGGGGGGGCCCGGGAGACCCAGTACTTC. Translation gives CASSYSTSGGARETQYF.

The rearrangement uses TRBV5-1 and TRBJ2-7; no clear D gene. V lost 0 bases and J lost 3, with 10 bases in between. The CDR3 runs to 14 residues. The germline CDR1 and CDR2 sequences are SGHRS and YFSETQ. CDR3 residues: CASSLGAILYEQYF. DNA for the CDR3: TGCGCCAGCAGCTTGGGCGCCATCCTCTACGAGCAGTACTTC. The full variable domain, completed using reference TRBV5-1 and TRBJ2-7, is KAGVTQTPRYLIKTRGQQVTLSCSPISGHRSVSWYQQTPGQGLQFLFEYFSETQRNKGNFPGRFSGRQFSNSRSEMNVSTLELGDSALYLCASSLGAILYEQYFGPGTRLTVT.

The chain joins TRBV3-1 to TRBJ2-2; 9 bases agree with TRBD2. The CDR3 sequence is 20 residues long. V dropped 0 bases and J dropped 0; count of bases not matched to a gene: 11. The germline gives CDR1 LGHDT, CDR2 YNNKEL (reference sequence). DNA for the CDR3: TGTGCCAGCAGCCAAGATGTATTAGCGGGGGCAGTCGCGAACACCGGGGAGCTGTTTTTT. Protein: CASSQDVLAGAVANTGELFF.

This clonotype was observed at least ten times. The CDR3 nucleotides read TGTGCCACGACGGACGGGGGGACCTACAATGAGCAGTTCTTC. As protein: CATTDGGTYNEQFF. This chain connects TRBV27 to TRBJ2-1; 7 bases align to TRBD2. Trimming removed 10 bases from V and 2 bases from J; junction bases left unmatched: 8. The CDR3 runs to 14 residues. Germline CDR1 MNHEY, CDR2 SMNVEV (reference sequence).

This clonotype was counted only a few times. The J gene is TRBJ2-3, the V gene TRBV7-2, with TRBD2 matching over 7 bases. The CDR3 totals 12 residues. From germline, CDR1 is SGHTA and CDR2 FQGNSA. With 0 bases clipped from V and 12 bases from J, the junction kept 3 bases outside the gene matches. CDR3 nucleotide sequence: TGTGCCAGCAGCTTAGCGGGAGGGGAACAGTATTTT. Translated, it gives CASSLAGGEQYF.